This T cell receptor beta chain was identified in a study of early T cells in non-severe SARS-CoV-2 infection. In its sample, this clonotype was seen a few times. Unique molecular identifiers were affixed to single, distinct cDNA molecules. TCRdb recomputed calls from the 5' RACE reads with MiXCR, one row per CDR3 protein. The data contain some 90,000 distinct CDR3 sequences, 14% to 15% of them seen just once; the ten biggest clones take up 5.5%. The CDR3 contains 16 residues. Trimming stripped 4 bases from V and 0 bases from J, with 13 bases between. From germline, CDR1 is SGDLS and CDR2 YYNGEE. The sequence came from an adult who was a healthcare worker with PCR-confirmed SARS-CoV-2 infection or an uninfected control (not recorded which). The material sequenced was whole blood. The chain employs TRBV9 and TRBJ2-2; D remains ambiguous. The CDR3 nucleotides read TGTGCCAGCAGCAAACTGACAATGGCGAACACCGGGGAGCTGTTTTTT. Amino acid sequence: CASSKLTMANTGELFF.